Presented here are 19 T cell receptor beta chains from one specimen sequenced in a study of T-cell memory formation after mild COVID-19. One entry per CDR3 protein, called by TCRdb with MiXCR from the 5' RACE reads. The profile shows about 560,000 distinct CDR3 sequences, around 15% of them singletons. Sequencing was done on a sample of PBMCs or a T cell subset sorted from them (not recorded which). Source of these receptors: an adult woman who had mild COVID-19 (a few samples of this study predate the infection). Cell type and time point are not known.

V usage is TRBV12-3 or TRBV12-4 and J usage is TRBJ2-1; 10 bases are a match to TRBD1. The V and J ends lost 3 bases and 5 bases, in that order; junction bases with no gene match: 1. The CDR3 loop spans 14 amino acids. In DNA, the CDR3 is TGTGCCAGCAGTTTGACAGGGGGCCACAATGAGCAGTTCTTC. Encoded protein: CASSLTGGHNEQFF.

The rearrangement links TRBV19 to TRBJ1-2, with D hard to call. Trimming took 5 bases from V and 4 from J, leaving 14 bases between them. There are 14 residues in the CDR3. Germline values: CDR1 LNHDA, CDR2 SQIVND (reference sequence). The CDR3 loop reads CASSSSTVSYGYTF. In DNA, the CDR3 is TGTGCCAGTAGTTCCTCTACAGTTAGCTATGGCTACACCTTC.

The gene calls are TRBV20-1 and TRBJ1-1; D gene unclear. V was cut by 1 base and J by 5 bases, with 11 bases left in between. From germline, CDR1 is DFQATT and CDR2 SNEGSKA (reference sequence). The CDR3 extends over 13 amino acids. CDR3 in DNA: TGCAGTGCTAGAGTTATATTACAGACTGAAGCTTTCTTT. Translated: CSARVILQTEAFF.

The genes are TRBV7-2 and TRBJ1-5; D is possibly TRBD1 (5 bases). Trimming took off 2 bases at V and 1 base at J, with 12 bases between the two ends. Germline lookup yields CDR1 SGHTA and CDR2 FQGNSA. The CDR3 consists of 16 residues. CDR3 DNA sequence: TGTGCCAGCAGCTTACAGGGTTCGATAAGCAATCAGCCCCAGCATTTT. Protein product: CASSLQGSISNQPQHF. Looking up the rest from reference TRBV7-2 and TRBJ1-5 gives the full variable domain: GAGVSQSPSNKVTEKGKDVELRCDPISGHTALYWYRQSLGQGLEFLIYFQGNSAPDKSGLPSDRFSAERTGGSVSTLTIQRTQQEDSAVYLCASSLQGSISNQPQHFGDGTRLSIL.

The V call is TRBV9, the J call TRBJ2-1; 8 positions match TRBD2. With 2 bases clipped from V and 7 bases from J, the junction kept 2 bases outside the gene matches. This CDR3 is 13 amino acids long. Germline V CDR1 and CDR2: SGDLS, YYNGEE. CDR3 sequence: CASSVGGANEQFF. DNA for the CDR3: TGTGCCAGCAGCGTCGGGGGGGCGAATGAGCAGTTCTTC.

This rearrangement joins TRBV10-3 to TRBJ1-6, with 9 bases lining up with TRBD1. CDR3 size: 16 residues. The trim removed 3 bases at V and 10 bases at J, leaving 10 bases unmatched. In germline, CDR1 is ENHRY, CDR2 SYGVKD. CDR3: CAISELGGQGSSPLHF. In DNA, the CDR3 is TGTGCCATCAGTGAATTAGGGGGACAGGGATCGTCACCCCTCCACTTT.

This clonotype was found a few times. The chain is built from TRBV5-1 and TRBJ2-5; D is uncertain. The CDR3 spans 15 residues. Germline V gives CDR1 SGHRS, CDR2 YFSETQ. Trimming took off 2 bases at V and 5 bases at J, with 16 bases between the two ends. Written as DNA, the CDR3 is TGCGCCAGCAGCTTCCCTAGGTGGTCCGGTGAGACCCAGTACTTC. Translation: CASSFPRWSGETQYF.

DNA of the CDR3: TGTGCCAGCAGCCAGGGGACAGGCCTAAACTATGGCTACACCTTC. It is translated as CASSQGTGLNYGYTF. V gene TRBV4-2 combines with J gene TRBJ1-2; TRBD1 matches 8 bases. Unmatched junction bases numbered 5, after V lost 3 bases and J lost 2 bases. Germline assignment: CDR1 LGHNA and CDR2 YNFKEQ. The CDR3 runs to 15 residues.

This clonotype was found a few times. The V gene is TRBV5-6, the J gene TRBJ1-3, with TRBD1 matching over 7 bases. The germline gives CDR1 SGHDT, CDR2 YYEEEE. CDR3 size: 18 residues. V was pared by 4 bases and J by 0 bases, with 13 bases of the junction left unmatched. CDR3 sequence reads: CASSPPHHRDSSGNTIYF. CDR3 DNA: TGTGCCAGCAGCCCGCCGCACCATCGGGACAGCTCTGGAAACACCATATATTTT.

This chain links TRBV7-2 with TRBJ2-2; TRBD2 matches 7 bases. J was trimmed by 1 base and V by 5 bases; bases with no gene match: 4. The CDR3 covers 15 residues. The germline V gene encodes CDR1 SGHTA and CDR2 FQGNSA. The CDR3 loop is CASSNGLENTGELFF. CDR3 nucleotides: TGTGCCAGCAGCAACGGACTAGAGAACACCGGGGAGCTGTTTTTT.

This clonotype was seen only a few times. J is TRBJ2-3 and V is TRBV4-1; 7 nucleotides agree with TRBD2. Germline V CDR1 and CDR2: MGHRA, YSYEKL. This CDR3 has 16 amino acids. Trimming took 2 bases from V and 0 from J; bases not matched to a gene: 5. Written as DNA, the CDR3 is TGCGCCAGCAGCCAACGAGCGGGATTTAGCACAGATACGCAGTATTTT. Protein sequence: CASSQRAGFSTDTQYF.

CDR3 sequence reads: CASSPRSADNNEQFF. The CDR3 nucleotides are TGTGCCAGCAGCCCCAGATCCGCGGACAACAATGAGCAGTTCTTC. V usage is TRBV7-9 and J usage is TRBJ2-1; D might be TRBD1 (5 bases). Trimming cost V 5 bases and J 5 bases, with 16 bases left between them. CDR1 and CDR2 (germline): SEHNR, FQNEAQ (reference sequence). The CDR3 length is 15 residues.

The gene calls are TRBV25-1 and TRBJ1-1; 7 bases are shared with TRBD1. The V and J ends lost 6 bases and 4 bases, in that order; junction bases with no gene match: 8. The CDR3 has 14 residues. Germline lookup yields CDR1 MGHDK and CDR2 SYGVNS. CDR3 DNA sequence: TGTGCCAGCAGCCCTGACAGGGTTGTCACTGAAGCTTTCTTT. Translation gives CASSPDRVVTEAFF.

The chain couples TRBV12-3 or TRBV12-4 to TRBJ1-6; D is unclear. CDR3 size: 16 residues. Trimming took 5 bases from V and 6 from J, leaving 17 bases between them. The CDR3 nucleotides are TGTGCCAGCAGTCCTTTTGGTAACGCCGGTAATTCACCCCTCCACTTT. Amino acid sequence: CASSPFGNAGNSPLHF.

The rearrangement links TRBV4-1 to TRBJ2-5; D may match TRBD1 or TRBD2 (5 bases each). Germline V gene sequence: CDR1 MGHRA, CDR2 YSYEKL. The CDR3 loop spans 15 amino acids. The germline V and J ends were trimmed by 6 bases and 1 base, with 15 bases remaining between them. CDR3 residues: CASSPGSGTQETQYF. The CDR3 DNA is TGCGCCAGCAGTCCCGGATCGGGGACCCAAGAGACCCAGTACTTC.

A few counts support this clonotype. The J gene is TRBJ2-5, the V gene TRBV6-5, with 13 bases lining up with TRBD2. V lost 5 bases and J lost 5; bases outside the gene matches: 2. CDR1 MNHEY and CDR2 SVGAGI come from the germline V gene. The CDR3 has 14 amino acids. DNA for the CDR3: TGTGCCAGCAGTGGACTAGCGGGAGAGGAGACCCAGTACTTC. Its translation: CASSGLAGEETQYF.

This clonotype was found a few times. J is TRBJ2-1 and V is TRBV9; D is unresolved. The CDR3 has 18 residues. V lost 4 bases and J lost 8, with 28 bases in between. The germline CDR1 and CDR2 sequences are SGDLS and YYNGEE. The CDR3 here is CASSNNPDKVTIDHEQFF. The CDR3, as DNA: TGTGCCAGCAGCAACAACCCTGACAAGGTCACTATCGATCATGAGCAGTTCTTC. Variable domain in full (rest from reference TRBV9 and TRBJ2-1): DSGVTQTPKHLITATGQRVTLRCSPRSGDLSVYWYQQSLDQGLQFLIQYYNGEERAKGNILERFSAQQFPDLHSELNLSSLELGDSALYFCASSNNPDKVTIDHEQFFGPGTRLTVL.

This clonotype was picked up many times. V gene TRBV7-2 combines with J gene TRBJ1-4; no reliable D call. The CDR3 has 14 residues. Germline assignment: CDR1 SGHTA and CDR2 FQGNSA. Trimming cost V 1 base and J 10 bases, with 13 bases left between them. The CDR3: CASSLGKTGPKLFF. CDR3 nucleotide sequence: TGTGCCAGCAGCTTAGGGAAGACCGGACCAAAACTGTTTTTT.

The rearrangement uses TRBV12-3 or TRBV12-4 and TRBJ2-2, with 8 bases aligning to TRBD2. This CDR3 has 16 residues. V lost 3 bases to trimming and J lost 3 bases; unmatched junction nucleotides: 6. The CDR3 loop is CASSFLTSGYTGELFF. The CDR3 DNA reads TGTGCCAGCAGTTTTTTAACTAGCGGTTACACCGGGGAGCTGTTTTTT.